Below, one T cell receptor (beta chain) is given with its context. Its antigen is undetermined. In patients chosen for sequencing, flow cytometry had shown CD8+CD57+ cell expansion. Untreated patients provided the blood samples, with no therapy given before sampling. This record belongs to a study of CD8+CD57+ T cells in acquired aplastic anemia. CDR1 and CDR2 from the germline V gene are MNHEY and SVGAGI. There are 13 residues in the CDR3. V dropped 8 bases and J dropped 8; count of bases not matched to a gene: 10. General observations from the study: Patients shared twenty-nine CD8+ CDR3 sequences with controls.

Genomic DNA constituted the template upon which TCR beta VDJ and CDR3 profiling was performed. TCRdb reanalysed the reads using MiXCR and keeps one entry per CDR3 protein. This sample has around 220,000 distinct CDR3 sequences, with under 50% found just once. The material sequenced was sorted CD4+, CD8+, or CD8+CD57+ T cells (not recorded which) from PBMCs. The gene calls are TRBV6-5 and TRBJ1-1; 8 nucleotides match TRBD1. The TCR originated in a human donor with aplastic anemia. The CDR3 loop is CASRLTQGAEAFF. The CDR3 nucleotides are TGTGCCAGCCGACTTACCCAGGGGGCCGAAGCTTTCTTT.